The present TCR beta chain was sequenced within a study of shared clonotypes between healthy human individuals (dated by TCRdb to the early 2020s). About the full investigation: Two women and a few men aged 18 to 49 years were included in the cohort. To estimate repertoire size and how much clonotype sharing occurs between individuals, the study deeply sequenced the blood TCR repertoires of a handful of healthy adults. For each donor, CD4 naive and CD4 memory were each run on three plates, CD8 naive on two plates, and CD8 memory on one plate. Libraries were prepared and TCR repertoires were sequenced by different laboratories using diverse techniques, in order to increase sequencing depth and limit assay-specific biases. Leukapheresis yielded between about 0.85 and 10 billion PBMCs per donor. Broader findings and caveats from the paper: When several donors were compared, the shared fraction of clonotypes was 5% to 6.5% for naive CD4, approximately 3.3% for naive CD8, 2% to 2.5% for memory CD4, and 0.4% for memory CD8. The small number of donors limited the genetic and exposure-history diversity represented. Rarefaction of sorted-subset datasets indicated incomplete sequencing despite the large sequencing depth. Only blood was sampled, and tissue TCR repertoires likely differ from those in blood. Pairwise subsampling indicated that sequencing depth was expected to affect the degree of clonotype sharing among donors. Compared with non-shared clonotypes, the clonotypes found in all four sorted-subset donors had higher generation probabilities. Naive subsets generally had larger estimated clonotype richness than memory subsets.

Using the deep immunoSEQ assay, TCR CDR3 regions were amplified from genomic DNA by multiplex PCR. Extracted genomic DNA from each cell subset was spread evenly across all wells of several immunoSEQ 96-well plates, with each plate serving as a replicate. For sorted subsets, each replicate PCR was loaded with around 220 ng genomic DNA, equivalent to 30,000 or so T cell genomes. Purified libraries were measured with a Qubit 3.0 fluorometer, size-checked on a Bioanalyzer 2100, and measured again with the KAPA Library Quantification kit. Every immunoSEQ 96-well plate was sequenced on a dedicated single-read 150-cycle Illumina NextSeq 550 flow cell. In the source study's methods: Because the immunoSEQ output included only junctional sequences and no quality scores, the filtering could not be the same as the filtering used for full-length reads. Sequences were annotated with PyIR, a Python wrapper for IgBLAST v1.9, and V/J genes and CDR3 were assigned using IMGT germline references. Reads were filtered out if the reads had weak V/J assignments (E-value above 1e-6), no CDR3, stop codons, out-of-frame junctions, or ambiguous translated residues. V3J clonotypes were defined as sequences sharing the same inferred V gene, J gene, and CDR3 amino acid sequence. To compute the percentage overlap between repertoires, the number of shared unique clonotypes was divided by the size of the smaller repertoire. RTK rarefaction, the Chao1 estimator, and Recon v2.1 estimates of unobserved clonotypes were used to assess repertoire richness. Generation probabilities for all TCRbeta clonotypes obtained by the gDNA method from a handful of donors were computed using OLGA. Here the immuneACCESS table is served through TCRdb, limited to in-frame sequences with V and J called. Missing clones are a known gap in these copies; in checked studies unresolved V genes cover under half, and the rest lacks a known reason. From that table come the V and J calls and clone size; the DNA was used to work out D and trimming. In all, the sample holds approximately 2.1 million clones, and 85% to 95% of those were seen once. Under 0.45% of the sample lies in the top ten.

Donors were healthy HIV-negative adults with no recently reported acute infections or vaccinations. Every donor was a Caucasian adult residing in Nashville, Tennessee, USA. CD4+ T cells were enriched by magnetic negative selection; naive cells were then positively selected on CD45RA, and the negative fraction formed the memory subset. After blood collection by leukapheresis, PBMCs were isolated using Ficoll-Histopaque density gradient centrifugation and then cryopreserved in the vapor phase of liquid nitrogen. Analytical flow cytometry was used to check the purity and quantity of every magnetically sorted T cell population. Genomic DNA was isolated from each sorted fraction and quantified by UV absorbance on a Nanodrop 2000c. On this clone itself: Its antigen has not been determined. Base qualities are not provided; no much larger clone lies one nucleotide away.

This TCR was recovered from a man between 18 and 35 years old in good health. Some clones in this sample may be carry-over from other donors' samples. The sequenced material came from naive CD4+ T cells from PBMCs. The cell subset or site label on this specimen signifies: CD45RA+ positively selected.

The base sequence is TGTGCCATCTCTATACTCGGGACAGGAGCCTACGAGCAGTACTTC. The resulting protein is CAISILGTGAYEQYF. The chain couples TRBV10-3 to TRBJ2-7; 8 middle bases align to TRBD1. The CDR3 sequence holds 15 residues, the cysteine and phenylalanine included. The read is trimmed to its CDR3 DNA, 45 bases read in frame from base 1. V has 8 bases trimmed and J has 2 bases trimmed; junction bases matching no gene number 11. For CDR1 and CDR2, the germline V gene lists ENHRY and SYGVKD.